This T cell receptor (beta chain) was recovered during a study of tumor-infiltrating lymphocytes in primary liver carcinoma. The CDR3 consists of 16 residues. After removal of 4 bases from V and 2 bases from J, the junction contained 9 bases not matched to a gene. Germline V gene lookup returns CDR1 SQVTM and CDR2 ANQGSEA. Co-extraction yielded RNA and DNA from roughly 21-30 mg of unsorted bulk tissue. TCR beta cDNA was prepared out of about 510 ng total RNA by means of a constant-region primer. Generation of the TCR beta libraries relied on three nested multiplex PCR rounds using slightly modified ARM-PCR. Forward primers for TRBV1-TRBV30 and a C-beta reverse primer served the first two PCR rounds, at roughly 10 cycles each. TCRdb re-derived calls from the multiplex PCR reads in MiXCR, one entry per CDR3 protein. This table holds over 100,000 distinct CDR3 sequences, around 65% found once.

The sequence was obtained from a woman aged 55-70 years with primary liver carcinoma and hepatitis B virus infection. The chain combines TRBV29-1 with TRBJ2-7, with TRBD2 matching 12 bases. The source material was tumor-adjacent normal liver tissue. The CDR3: CSVAGLAGMSAYEQYF. CDR3 bases: TGCAGCGTTGCGGGACTAGCGGGTATGAGTGCCTACGAGCAGTACTTC.